What follows are 29 T cell receptor beta chains derived from one specimen sequenced in a study of OX40 agonist ivuxolimab in advanced cancers. Data came from immunoSEQ multiplex PCR; TCRdb stores just in-frame clones and leaves some out. The data contain around 27,000 clones, about 70% of them singletons. Sequenced material: CD4+ or CD8+ T cells sorted from blood, taken in a trial of the OX40 agonist ivuxolimab. These TCRs come from an adult with an advanced solid tumor such as melanoma, head and neck, liver or kidney cancer.

The chain links TRBV4-3 to TRBJ2-3; 12 positions agree with TRBD2. CDR1 is LGHNA, CDR2 YSLEER, per germline. Trimming at V came to 1 base and at J to 6 bases, leaving 2 bases not matched to a gene. The CDR3 spans 15 residues. Written as DNA, the CDR3 is TGCGCCAGCAGCCAAGGACTAGCGGGGGCGGATACGCAGTATTTT. Protein sequence: CASSQGLAGADTQYF.

V and J are TRBV7-2 and TRBJ1-6; a possible D gene is TRBD1 (6 bases). This CDR3 has 14 residues. CDR1 is SGHTA and CDR2 is FQGNSA in the germline V gene. The V end was cut by 5 bases, the J end by 7 bases, with 12 bases between. DNA of the CDR3: TGTGCCAGCAGCCAGCAGGGGCCGAATTCACCCCTCCACTTT. This gives the protein CASSQQGPNSPLHF.

The chain employs TRBV9 and TRBJ2-1; the D is unclear. In germline, CDR1 is SGDLS, CDR2 YYNGEE. V lost 4 bases to trimming and J lost 8 bases, with 10 bases between them. CDR3 length equals 12 residues. The CDR3 coding sequence is TGTGCCAGCAGCCCAACCGGGTATGAGCAGTTCTTC. Translated: CASSPTGYEQFF.

This chain connects TRBV11-1 to TRBJ2-1; 7 nucleotides line up with TRBD1. The trim removed 5 bases at V and 12 bases at J, leaving 16 bases unmatched. Germline values: CDR1 SGHAT, CDR2 FQDESV (reference sequence). The CDR3 spans 15 residues. CDR3 DNA: TGTGCCAGCAGCCCCCGGGACAGCTTTAATGAAGGGCAGTTCTTC. This codes for CASSPRDSFNEGQFF.

This rearrangement joins TRBV6-5 to TRBJ2-1; no clear D gene. Looked up from germline, CDR1 is MNHEY and CDR2 is SVGAGI. CDR3 size: 15 residues. The V end was cut by 2 bases, the J end by 8 bases, with 16 bases between. CDR3 in amino acids: CASSYKQNLRYEQFF. The CDR3 DNA reads as TGTGCCAGCAGTTACAAGCAGAACCTAAGGTATGAGCAGTTCTTC.

This chain connects TRBV9 to TRBJ2-3, with no clear D. Between the trimmed V and J ends, which lost 0 bases and 3 bases, there was a span of 14 bases. The CDR3 length is 16 residues. The germline gives CDR1 SGDLS, CDR2 YYNGEE. CDR3 sequence reads: CASSVGVAPLTDTQYF. The CDR3 DNA reads TGTGCCAGCAGCGTAGGTGTGGCACCCCTAACAGATACGCAGTATTTT.

V and J are TRBV2 and TRBJ1-5; a possible D gene is TRBD1 (5 bases). V was shortened by 3 bases and J by 0 bases, with 18 bases between the two germline ends. The CDR3 contains 18 residues. The V gene's germline CDR1 is SNHLY and CDR2 FYNNEI. The chain's CDR3 is CASSDPGTLSYSNQPQHF. In DNA, the CDR3 is TGTGCCAGCAGTGACCCCGGGACCTTATCATATAGCAATCAGCCCCAGCATTTT.

This clone was seen only a few times. V and J are TRBV5-1 and TRBJ1-1, with D tentatively TRBD1 (6 bases). Deletions cut 3 bases from V and 3 bases from J, with 12 bases between. The CDR3 is 14 amino acids. Germline assignment: CDR1 SGHRS and CDR2 YFSETQ. DNA for the CDR3: TGCGCCAGCAGCTCACAGGGTGGGGACACTGAAGCTTTCTTT. Translated, it gives CASSSQGGDTEAFF.

This chain uses TRBV4-3 with TRBJ1-4, with D unclear. CDR1 and CDR2 (germline): LGHNA, YSLEER. Between the trimmed V and J ends, which lost 1 base and 0 bases, there was a span of 9 bases. CDR3 length: 16 amino acids. This CDR3 is CASSQGWTATNEKLFF. The CDR3 coding sequence is TGCGCCAGCAGCCAAGGGTGGACGGCAACTAATGAAAAACTGTTTTTT.

The rearrangement joins TRBV7-6 to TRBJ1-4, with D unresolved. CDR1 and CDR2 from the germline V gene are SGHVS and FNYEAQ. The V end lost 2 bases, the J end lost 7 bases, and 5 bases lay between the germline ends. The CDR3 runs 12 residues. The CDR3 DNA sequence: TGTGCCAGCAGCTTACTCGGTGAAAAACTGTTTTTT. This gives the protein CASSLLGEKLFF.

This clone was recorded once. J is TRBJ1-4 and V is TRBV11-2, with D maybe TRBD1 (5 bases). CDR1 is SGHAT, CDR2 FQNNGV, per germline. V was pared by 5 bases and J by 0 bases, with 19 bases between. This CDR3 region has 18 residues. In DNA, the CDR3 is TGTGCCAGCAGCACTCCCCAGGGACGGCCCACAACTAATGAAAAACTGTTTTTT. Residues: CASSTPQGRPTTNEKLFF.

This chain joins TRBV5-6 and TRBJ1-1; D remains ambiguous. The germline V and J ends were trimmed by 1 base and 3 bases, with 16 bases remaining between them. Germline V gene data show CDR1 as SGHDT and CDR2 as YYEEEE. CDR3 size: 16 residues. For the CDR3, the DNA is TGTGCCAGCAGCTTGTCTCCCGGACCACCCGACACTGAAGCTTTCTTT. Translated, it gives CASSLSPGPPDTEAFF.

J is TRBJ1-4 and V is TRBV19; perhaps TRBD1 as D (5 bases). The CDR3 has 16 residues. V was shortened by 6 bases and J by 0 bases, with 14 bases between the two germline ends. The germline CDR1 and CDR2 sequences are LNHDA and SQIVND (reference sequence). The CDR3: CASRAGGDPTNEKLFF. CDR3 nucleotide sequence: TGTGCCAGTAGGGCCGGGGGGGATCCAACTAATGAAAAACTGTTTTTT. The full variable domain, with the rest looked up from reference TRBV19 and TRBJ1-4, is DGGITQSPKYLFRKEGQNVTLSCEQNLNHDAMYWYRQDPGQGLRLIYYSQIVNDFQKGDIAEGYSVSREKKESFPLTVTSAQKNPTAFYLCASRAGGDPTNEKLFFGSGTQLSVL.

This clone was detected only a few times. This rearrangement joins TRBV19 to TRBJ2-2; the D gene is possibly TRBD2 (5 bases). This CDR3 is 15 amino acids long. Trimming removed 0 bases at V and 7 bases at J, with 12 bases between. The germline CDR1 and CDR2 sequences are LNHDA and SQIVND (reference sequence). The CDR3 spells CASSIDITAGGELFF. The CDR3 nucleotides read TGTGCCAGTAGTATAGATATAACCGCGGGCGGGGAGCTGTTTTTT.

V and J are TRBV4-3 and TRBJ2-2; possibly TRBD1 for D (6 bases). Trimming took off 0 bases at V and 2 bases at J, with 10 bases between the two ends. Per germline, CDR1 LGHNA and CDR2 YSLEER. CDR3 length: 16 residues. CDR3 residues: CASSQDWTANTGELFF. The CDR3 DNA sequence: TGCGCCAGCAGCCAAGACTGGACAGCCAACACCGGGGAGCTGTTTTTT.

This chain joins TRBV27 and TRBJ2-7, with D unresolved. Germline V gene sequence: CDR1 MNHEY, CDR2 SMNVEV (reference sequence). This CDR3 spans 16 amino acids. V lost 2 bases to trimming and J lost 1 base, with 15 bases between them. The DNA of the CDR3 is TGTGCCAGCAGTTTAGGGTCCACCTATTTATCCTACGAGCAGTACTTC. It encodes CASSLGSTYLSYEQYF.

The V and J genes are TRBV4-2 and TRBJ2-7; D may be TRBD2 (7 bases). Germline-derived CDR1 and CDR2 are LGHNA and YNFKEQ. The V end was cut by 10 bases, the J end by 0 bases, with 16 bases between. The CDR3 has 14 amino acids. CDR3 sequence: CATGEGGSSYEQYF. CDR3 coding DNA: TGTGCCACGGGGGAGGGGGGCAGCTCCTACGAGCAGTACTTC.

This chain joins TRBV7-9 and TRBJ2-7; D uncertain. Trimming took off 3 bases at V and 5 bases at J, with 11 bases between the two ends. The CDR3 has 13 amino acids. Germline V gives CDR1 SEHNR, CDR2 FQNEAQ (reference sequence). The CDR3 loop reads CASSFALRHEQYF. CDR3 DNA sequence: TGTGCCAGCAGCTTCGCCCTAAGGCACGAGCAGTACTTC. Filled out from reference TRBV7-9 and TRBJ2-7, the complete variable domain reads DTGVSQNPRHKITKRGQNVTFRCDPISEHNRLYWYRQTLGQGPEFLTYFQNEAQLEKSRLLSDRFSAERPKGSFSTLEIQRTEQGDSAMYLCASSFALRHEQYFGPGTRLTVT.

The rearrangement uses TRBV5-4 and TRBJ2-7; 12 nucleotides agree with TRBD1. From germline, CDR1 is SGHNT and CDR2 YYREEE (reference sequence). The CDR3 extends over 14 amino acids. The ends lost 2 bases at V and 6 bases at J; junction bases unmatched: 3. The CDR3 spells CASSFGTGGVEQYF. In nucleotides, the CDR3 is TGTGCCAGCAGCTTCGGGACAGGGGGCGTCGAGCAGTACTTC.

This clone has only one observation. The chain has TRBV13 and TRBJ2-2, with D hard to call. Germline CDR1 reads PRHDT; CDR2 reads FYEKMQ (reference sequence). The CDR3 extends over 11 amino acids. V was trimmed by 2 bases and J by 6 bases, leaving 1 base between them. The DNA for the CDR3 is TGTGCCAGCAGCTTACCCGGGGAGCTGTTTTTT. Encoded protein: CASSLPGELFF. Supplemented by reference TRBV13 and TRBJ2-2, the full variable domain reads AAGVIQSPRHLIKEKRETATLKCYPIPRHDTVYWYQQGPGQDPQFLISFYEKMQSDKGSIPDRFSAQQFSDYHSELNMSSLELGDSALYFCASSLPGELFFGEGSRLTVL.

The rearrangement uses TRBV6-5 and TRBJ2-1, with a possible D match to TRBD1 (6 bases). The CDR3 length is 14 residues. The V and J ends lost 6 bases and 6 bases respectively, with 15 bases between them. The germline CDR1 and CDR2 sequences are MNHEY and SVGAGI. CDR3 in DNA: TGTGCCAGCAGCGCCTCGGGCAGGGGCAATGAGCAGTTCTTC. Its protein product is CASSASGRGNEQFF.

The chain links TRBV5-1 to TRBJ2-1; D might be TRBD1 or TRBD2, each matching 5 bases. The V end lost 0 bases, the J end lost 0 bases, and 7 bases lay between the germline ends. This CDR3 is built from 15 residues. CDR1 is SGHRS and CDR2 is YFSETQ in the germline V gene. The CDR3 sequence is CASSLEGTSYNEQFF. In DNA form, the CDR3 reads TGCGCCAGCAGCTTGGAGGGGACCTCCTACAATGAGCAGTTCTTC.

J is TRBJ1-2 and V is TRBV7-9; 7 bases agree with TRBD1. This CDR3 region has 12 residues. V lost 5 bases, J lost 8 bases, and 5 bases stayed unmatched. The germline V gene has CDR1 SEHNR and CDR2 FQNEAQ (reference sequence). In nucleotides, the CDR3 is TGTGCCAGCAGCCAACAGGGGAGCGGCTACACCTTC. Translation gives CASSQQGSGYTF.

This clone was seen only once. The chain recombines TRBV6-5 with TRBJ2-1; 10 bases fit TRBD1. The CDR3 extends over 15 amino acids. The junction had 6 bases not matched to a gene; V was cut back by 4 bases and J by 6 bases. The germline CDR1 and CDR2 sequences are MNHEY and SVGAGI. CDR3 region: CASSFSRTGGNEQFF. The DNA for the CDR3 is TGTGCCAGCAGTTTCTCCCGGACAGGGGGCAATGAGCAGTTCTTC.

In its sample, this clone was seen once. The V gene is TRBV7-9, the J gene TRBJ1-2; D gene uncertain. This CDR3 comprises 12 residues. V lost 5 bases and J lost 8, with 12 bases in between. Per the germline V gene, CDR1 is SEHNR and CDR2 is FQNEAQ (reference sequence). The CDR3 loop is CASSLRSWGYTF. The DNA for the CDR3 is TGTGCCAGCAGCCTCCGGTCCTGGGGCTACACCTTC.

This sequence joins TRBV5-5 and TRBJ2-3; possibly TRBD1 or TRBD2 for D (5 bases each). The CDR3 has 15 residues. V was pared by 3 bases and J by 1 base, with 12 bases between. Germline V CDR1 and CDR2: SGHKS, YYEKEE (reference sequence). The CDR3 sequence is CASSSEGIGTDTQYF. The CDR3 nucleotides are TGTGCCAGCAGCTCAGAGGGGATTGGCACAGATACGCAGTATTTT.

The gene calls are TRBV5-1 and TRBJ2-7, with 9 nucleotides matching TRBD2. This CDR3 has 15 amino acids. The V gene's germline CDR1 is SGHRS and CDR2 YFSETQ. Trimming cost V 2 bases and J 4 bases; bases outside gene matches: 7. This chain's CDR3 is CASSFSGGSNYEQYF. As DNA, the CDR3 is TGCGCCAGCAGCTTCAGCGGGGGGTCGAATTACGAGCAGTACTTC.

This sequence joins TRBV6-5 and TRBJ1-5, with 8 bases matching TRBD1. There are 15 residues in the CDR3. V trimming: 2 bases; J trimming: 0 bases; junction bases outside the gene matches: 0. CDR1 and CDR2 (germline): MNHEY, SVGAGI. Here the CDR3 DNA reads TGTGCCAGCAGTTACGGACAGGGTAGCAATCAGCCCCAGCATTTT. Its protein is CASSYGQGSNQPQHF.

V gene TRBV6-1 combines with J gene TRBJ1-5; 9 nucleotides agree with TRBD1. Germline assignment: CDR1 MNHNS and CDR2 SASEGT. CDR3 length equals 13 residues. J was trimmed by 15 bases and V by 2 bases; bases with no gene match: 8. CDR3 region: CASSEMRDRERHF. The CDR3 nucleotides read TGTGCCAGCAGTGAAATGCGGGACAGGGAGAGGCATTTT.